One and the same sample provided the 22 T cell receptor beta chains below, sequenced in a study of human T cells and chemical hapten exposure. TCRdb re-called the RACE reads with MiXCR, one entry per CDR3 protein. This sample has about 380,000 distinct CDR3 sequences, with 4% to 5.5% found just once. Time point described: patch test 1, 2 weeks after DPC sensitization. Regarding treatment: therapeutic diphenylcyclopropenone sensitization with weekly scalp DPC. Here the sequenced sample was whole blood, taken in connection with sensitization to the hapten diphenylcyclopropenone (DPC). Receptors originate from a woman aged 45 to 65 with alopecia areata. Some clones in this sample may be carry-over from other donors' samples.

V and J are TRBV29-1 and TRBJ2-3; TRBD2 might be the D (5 bases). The CDR3 extends over 14 amino acids. Germline CDR1 SQVTM, CDR2 ANQGSEA. Trimming removed 5 bases at V and 4 bases at J, with 16 bases between. CDR3 DNA: TGCAGCGTTTTAACCCCGCGGGTTGCAGATACGCAGTATTTT. This encodes CSVLTPRVADTQYF.

This clonotype was observed a handful of times. The rearrangement uses TRBV7-9 and TRBJ2-2; 8 positions agree with TRBD2. The CDR3 spans 15 residues. CDR1 SEHNR and CDR2 FQNEAQ come from the germline V gene (reference sequence). The trim removed 4 bases at V and 4 bases at J, leaving 5 bases unmatched. CDR3 sequence reads: CASSSGRATTGELFF. CDR3 coding DNA: TGTGCCAGCAGCTCCGGGAGGGCGACCACCGGGGAGCTGTTTTTT.

In DNA form, the CDR3 reads TGTGCCAGCACACCAGGAGGGTACACTGAAGCTTTCTTT. Translated, it gives CASTPGGYTEAFF. The rearrangement links TRBV25-1 to TRBJ1-1; D remains unclear. The CDR3 is 13 residues long. V lost 7 bases, J lost 3 bases, and 12 bases lay in between. Looked up from germline, CDR1 is MGHDK and CDR2 is SYGVNS.

There are a few counts of this clonotype. V gene TRBV27 combines with J gene TRBJ1-2, with no clear D. Germline V CDR1 and CDR2: MNHEY, SMNVEV (reference sequence). CDR3 length: 16 residues. V was pared by 2 bases and J by 5 bases, with 18 bases between. Here the CDR3 reads CASSLAQPFTGYGYTF. For the CDR3, the DNA is TGTGCCAGCAGTTTAGCGCAGCCATTCACGGGGTATGGCTACACCTTC.

This clonotype has a count of ten or more. The chain uses TRBV7-8 and TRBJ1-5; D not certain. Per germline, CDR1 SGHVS and CDR2 FQNEAQ. The length of the CDR3 is 15 residues. V was trimmed by 1 base and J by 6 bases, leaving 13 bases between them. CDR3: CASSLVWRVGQPQHF. Written as DNA, the CDR3 is TGTGCCAGCAGCTTAGTTTGGCGAGTGGGTCAGCCCCAGCATTTT.

This clonotype has at least ten counts. The rearrangement joins TRBV12-3 or TRBV12-4 to TRBJ1-3; no definite D call. The CDR3 covers 13 residues. V lost 4 bases and J lost 1, with 5 bases in between. For the CDR3, the DNA is TGTGCCAGCAGTTATGTATCTGGAAACACCATATATTTT. Translated, it gives CASSYVSGNTIYF.

This clonotype appeared many times. The CDR3: CSARVGKGNQPQHF. As DNA, the CDR3 is TGCAGTGCTAGAGTAGGCAAAGGCAATCAGCCCCAGCATTTT. The gene calls are TRBV20-1 and TRBJ1-5; D is undetermined. CDR3 length: 14 amino acids. The V end was cut by 1 base, the J end by 2 bases, with 9 bases between. Germline-derived CDR1 and CDR2 are DFQATT and SNEGSKA (reference sequence).

CDR3 sequence reads: CASSPSLGMETQYF. The CDR3 DNA reads as TGTGCCAGCAGCCCCAGTTTAGGGATGGAGACCCAGTACTTC. This rearrangement joins TRBV28 to TRBJ2-5; D is unclear. Trimming stripped 6 bases from V and 5 bases from J, with 16 bases between. Looked up from germline, CDR1 is MDHEN and CDR2 is SYDVKM. The CDR3 is made up of 14 amino acids.

This clonotype occurred many times. The chain uses TRBV6-6 and TRBJ1-4; weak D call: TRBD1 (6 bases). The V gene's germline CDR1 is MNHNY and CDR2 SVGAGI (reference sequence). The CDR3 loop spans 14 amino acids. Between the trimmed V and J ends, which lost 2 bases and 8 bases, there was a span of 12 bases. The CDR3 sequence is CASSYARGVEKLFF. The CDR3 DNA reads TGTGCCAGCAGTTACGCCAGGGGTGTCGAAAAACTGTTTTTT.

This clonotype turned up a few times. J is TRBJ2-5 and V is TRBV6-5; 10 nucleotides match TRBD1. This CDR3 contains 16 residues. The junction had 7 bases not matched to a gene; V was cut back by 2 bases and J by 4 bases. Germline V lookup: CDR1 MNHEY, CDR2 SVGAGI. The DNA of the CDR3 is TGTGCCAGCAGTTACCCCGAGGGACAGGGGAGAGAGACCCAGTACTTC. Its translation: CASSYPEGQGRETQYF.

This clonotype was found many times. The rearrangement uses TRBV24-1 and TRBJ2-3; no clear D. The CDR3 has 13 residues. V lost 3 bases, J lost 2 bases, and 5 bases lay in between. Looked up from germline, CDR1 is KGHDR and CDR2 is SFDVKD. CDR3 coding DNA: TGTGCCACCAGTGATCCGTTCACAGATACGCAGTATTTT. Amino acid sequence: CATSDPFTDTQYF.

The rearrangement joins TRBV9 to TRBJ2-6; 9 bases are shared with TRBD1. Germline loops: CDR1 SGDLS, CDR2 YYNGEE. CDR3 length equals 19 residues. Germline trimming cut 3 bases from V and 0 bases from J; bases unmatched to any gene: 10. The CDR3 reads CASSAPTGGLYSGANVLTF. In DNA form, the CDR3 reads TGTGCCAGCAGCGCCCCGACAGGGGGACTTTACTCTGGGGCCAACGTCCTGACTTTC.

This clonotype was counted at least ten times. The chain recombines TRBV20-1 with TRBJ1-1; a weak D match, TRBD1 (6 bases). The CDR3 length is 15 residues. Germline V CDR1 and CDR2: DFQATT, SNEGSKA (reference sequence). V was clipped by 5 bases and J by 1 base, with 17 bases between them. The CDR3 coding sequence is TGCAGTGCTCGAACCCCGGGGACAAGGAACACTGAAGCTTTCTTT. Translation gives CSARTPGTRNTEAFF.

This clonotype was counted many times. The V and J genes are TRBV6-2 or TRBV6-3 and TRBJ2-2; 12 bases are a match to TRBD2. The CDR3 sequence is 16 residues long. With V trimmed by 6 bases and J by 2 bases, 4 bases remained unmatched. In germline, CDR1 is MNHEY, CDR2 SVGEGT. The CDR3 DNA sequence: TGTGCCAGCAGAGGACTAGCGGGAATAAACACCGGGGAGCTGTTTTTT. It codes for CASRGLAGINTGELFF.

This clonotype has a handful of counts. This chain connects TRBV9 to TRBJ2-3, with 7 nucleotides matching TRBD2. CDR1 is SGDLS, CDR2 YYNGEE, per germline. The CDR3 has 15 residues. V gave up 4 bases and J gave up 3 bases; unmatched junction bases: 8. CDR3 sequence reads: CASSQTLRGTDTQYF. CDR3 sequence (DNA): TGTGCCAGCAGCCAAACCCTGCGGGGGACAGATACGCAGTATTTT.

The chain joins TRBV5-1 to TRBJ2-5, with TRBD2 matching 10 bases. Losses at the gene ends were 3 bases for V and 4 bases for J; bases not matched to a gene: 9. Germline CDR1 reads SGHRS; CDR2 reads YFSETQ. The CDR3 loop spans 16 amino acids. CDR3 sequence: CASSSGTSAIGETQYF. CDR3 in DNA: TGCGCCAGCAGCTCCGGGACTAGCGCGATCGGAGAGACCCAGTACTTC.

CDR3 region: CASSLGRRGEEKLFF. The CDR3, as DNA: TGTGCCAGCAGTCTCGGACGTCGGGGAGAAGAAAAACTGTTTTTT. V and J are TRBV11-2 and TRBJ1-4; D gene unclear. Germline CDR1 reads SGHAT; CDR2 reads FQNNGV. The length of the CDR3 is 15 residues. Trimming left V 6 bases short and J 8 bases short, with 19 bases between.

This clonotype has ten or more counts. The V and J genes are TRBV27 and TRBJ1-2, with D perhaps TRBD1 (5 bases). The V gene's germline CDR1 is MNHEY and CDR2 SMNVEV (reference sequence). V lost 6 bases, J lost 4 bases, and 21 bases lay in between. CDR3 length: 16 amino acids. CDR3 sequence (DNA): TGTGCCAGCAGCCGAAACGGGGCAGGGTCGGGCTATGGCTACACCTTC. This gives the protein CASSRNGAGSGYGYTF.

V is TRBV20-1 and J is TRBJ2-5, with D possibly matching TRBD2 (7 bases). V lost 3 bases, J lost 5 bases, and 13 bases lay in between. The CDR3 spans 13 residues. Germline loops: CDR1 DFQATT, CDR2 SNEGSKA (reference sequence). The CDR3 loop is CSASRGAYETQYF. The DNA for the CDR3 is TGCAGTGCTAGTCGGGGGGCCTACGAGACCCAGTACTTC.

Only one count was recorded for this clonotype. A much bigger clone sits one base away, suggesting this may be a read error. The V gene is TRBV12-3 or TRBV12-4, the J gene TRBJ2-2; 7 nucleotides line up with TRBD2. The CDR3 contains 14 residues. The V segment lost 4 bases and the J segment 6 bases; nucleotides outside the gene matches: 5. CDR3 DNA sequence: TGTGCCAGCAGTTGGAGCGGGGCGGCCGGGGAGCTGTTTTTT. Translation gives CASSWSGAAGELFF.

This clonotype was observed at least ten times. This rearrangement joins TRBV6-5 to TRBJ2-3, with a weak D call TRBD1 (6 bases). CDR1 and CDR2 (germline): MNHEY, SVGAGI. CDR3 size: 13 residues. Trimming removed 6 bases from V and 1 base from J, with 8 bases in between. In nucleotides, the CDR3 is TGTGCCAGCAGGCACAGGGGCACAGATACGCAGTATTTT. Translating it yields CASRHRGTDTQYF.

The V gene is TRBV5-1, the J gene TRBJ1-1, with D hard to call. Germline V lookup: CDR1 SGHRS, CDR2 YFSETQ. The CDR3 loop spans 13 amino acids. V lost 6 bases, J lost 0 bases, and 9 bases lay in between. CDR3 nucleotide sequence: TGCGCCAGCAAGAGGGAAGTGAACACTGAAGCTTTCTTT. Amino acid sequence: CASKREVNTEAFF.